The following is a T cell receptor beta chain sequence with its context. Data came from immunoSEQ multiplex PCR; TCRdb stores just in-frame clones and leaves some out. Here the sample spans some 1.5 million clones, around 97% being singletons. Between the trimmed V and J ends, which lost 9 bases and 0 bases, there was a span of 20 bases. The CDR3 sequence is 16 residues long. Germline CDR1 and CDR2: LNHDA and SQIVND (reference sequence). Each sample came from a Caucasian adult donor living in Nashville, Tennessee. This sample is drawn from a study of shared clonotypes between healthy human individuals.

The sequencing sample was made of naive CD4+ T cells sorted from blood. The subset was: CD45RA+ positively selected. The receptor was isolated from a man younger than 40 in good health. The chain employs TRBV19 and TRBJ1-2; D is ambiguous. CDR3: CASTRRAPYSNYGYTF. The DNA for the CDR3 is TGTGCCAGCACGCGTCGGGCTCCTTACTCTAACTATGGCTACACCTTC.